A selection of T cell receptor beta chains follows, all from one sample in a study of Ad26.COV2.S vaccination and SARS-CoV-2 variants. Using immunoSEQ multiplex PCR, the repertoire was profiled, and TCRdb retains in-frame clones only, with some absent. The sample consists of 410,000 or so clones, about 93% of them appearing once. Sequencing was performed on peripheral blood, taken in a trial of Ad26.COV2.S vaccine versus placebo. These receptors originate from a person between 18 and 65 years old who received the Ad26.COV2.S COVID-19 vaccine or a placebo. The conserved cysteine and the conserved F or W are not part of the CDR3 here. The order of the fields is V gene, CDR3 length, J gene, CDR3 protein.

TRBV12-3/TRBV12-4	9	TRBJ2-1	ASSPPGLQF
TRBV19	11	TRBJ2-1	ASSIQGYNEQF
TRBV19	12	TRBJ2-2	ASSILESGGELF
TRBV7-2	10	TRBJ2-7	ASSLASHEQY
TRBV6-2/TRBV6-3	15	TRBJ2-1	ASSYSTLAGGPNEQF
TRBV2	14	TRBJ2-1	ASRPQTLSSYNEQF
TRBV19	12	TRBJ2-2	ASSIAGNTGELF
TRBV11-2	12	TRBJ2-5	ASSFSPVQETQY
TRBV25-1	11	TRBJ1-2	ASSFDSNYGYT
TRBV4-1	13	TRBJ2-1	ASSRIGLAGDEQF
TRBV7-9	13	TRBJ2-5	ASSLFRESQETQY
TRBV7-7	15	TRBJ2-2	ASSLTSGRASTGELF